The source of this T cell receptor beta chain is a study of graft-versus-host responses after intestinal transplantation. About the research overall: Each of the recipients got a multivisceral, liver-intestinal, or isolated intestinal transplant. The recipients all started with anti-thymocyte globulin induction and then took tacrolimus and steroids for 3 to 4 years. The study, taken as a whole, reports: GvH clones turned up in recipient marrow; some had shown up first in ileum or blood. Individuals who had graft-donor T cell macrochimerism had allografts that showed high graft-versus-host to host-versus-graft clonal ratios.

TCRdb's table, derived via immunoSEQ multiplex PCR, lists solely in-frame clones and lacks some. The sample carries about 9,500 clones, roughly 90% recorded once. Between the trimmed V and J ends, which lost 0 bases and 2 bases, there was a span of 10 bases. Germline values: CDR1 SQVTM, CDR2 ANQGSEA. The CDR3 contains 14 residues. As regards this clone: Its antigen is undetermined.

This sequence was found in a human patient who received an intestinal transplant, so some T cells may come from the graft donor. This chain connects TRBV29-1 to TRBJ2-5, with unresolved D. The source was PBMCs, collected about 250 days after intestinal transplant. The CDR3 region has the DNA TGCAGCGTTGAAGAATGGACGGCGCAAGAGACCCAGTACTTC. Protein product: CSVEEWTAQETQYF.